This TCR beta chain was identified in a study of T cell clonality in common variable immunodeficiency. Study results and limitations: CVID subjects had higher TCRbeta clonality than healthy controls, most marked in about a third.

The table came from immunoSEQ multiplex PCR; TCRdb's copy has only in-frame clones and leaves some out. The repertoire consists of around 60,000 clones, none detected only once. V was cut by 5 bases and J by 5 bases, with 16 bases left in between. Per the germline V gene, CDR1 is SGHNT and CDR2 is YENEEA. The CDR3 length is 15 residues. Details on this clone: The antigen is not known. The CDR3 is cut off 3 residues early in the read; its end comes from the germline J gene.

Sequenced: peripheral blood mononuclear cells. The clonotype was recovered from a person aged 18 to 70 in good health. This chain joins TRBV11-3 and TRBJ2-1; a possible D gene is TRBD1 (6 bases). CDR3 DNA (partial): TGTGCCAGCAGCCCAACAGGGACCCCCGACAATGAG. Residues: CASSPTGTPDNE. The whole CDR3 sequence reads CASSPTGTPDNEQFF.